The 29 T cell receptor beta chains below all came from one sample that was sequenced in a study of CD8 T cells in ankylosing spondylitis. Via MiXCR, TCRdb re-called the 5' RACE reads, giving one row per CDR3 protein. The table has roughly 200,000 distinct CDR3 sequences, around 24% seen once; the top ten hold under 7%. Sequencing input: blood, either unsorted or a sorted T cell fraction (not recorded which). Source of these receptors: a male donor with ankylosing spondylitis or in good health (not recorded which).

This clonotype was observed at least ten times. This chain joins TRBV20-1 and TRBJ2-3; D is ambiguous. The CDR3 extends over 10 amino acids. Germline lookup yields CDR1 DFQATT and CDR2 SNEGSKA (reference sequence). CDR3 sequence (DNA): TGCAGGGCCCACGGGGATACGCAGTATTTT. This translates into CRAHGDTQYF.

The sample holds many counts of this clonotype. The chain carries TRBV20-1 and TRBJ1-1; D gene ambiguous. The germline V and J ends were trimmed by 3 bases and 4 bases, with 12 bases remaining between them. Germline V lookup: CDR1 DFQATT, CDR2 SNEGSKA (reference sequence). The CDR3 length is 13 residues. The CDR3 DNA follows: TGCAGTGCTAGTAGGATCGAAGTCACTGAAGCTTTCTTT. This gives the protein CSASRIEVTEAFF.

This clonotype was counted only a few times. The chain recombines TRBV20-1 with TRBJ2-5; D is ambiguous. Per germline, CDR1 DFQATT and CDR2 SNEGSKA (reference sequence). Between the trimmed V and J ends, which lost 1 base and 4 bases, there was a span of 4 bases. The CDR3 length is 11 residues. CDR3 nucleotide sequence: TGCAGTGCTAGAGGACCAGAGACCCAGTACTTC. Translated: CSARGPETQYF.

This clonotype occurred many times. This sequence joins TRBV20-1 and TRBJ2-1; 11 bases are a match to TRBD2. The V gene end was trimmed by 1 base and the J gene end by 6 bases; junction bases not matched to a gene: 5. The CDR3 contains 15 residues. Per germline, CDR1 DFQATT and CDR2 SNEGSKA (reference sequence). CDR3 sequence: CSARVPLAGANEQFF. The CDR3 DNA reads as TGCAGTGCTAGAGTTCCACTAGCGGGAGCCAATGAGCAGTTCTTC.

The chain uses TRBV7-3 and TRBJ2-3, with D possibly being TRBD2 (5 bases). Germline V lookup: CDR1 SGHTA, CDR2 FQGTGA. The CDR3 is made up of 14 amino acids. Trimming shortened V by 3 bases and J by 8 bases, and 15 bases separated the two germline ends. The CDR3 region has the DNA TGTGCCAGCAGCTTTAGCGCGGCTGACGGTACGCAGTATTTT. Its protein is CASSFSAADGTQYF.

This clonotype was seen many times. The CDR3 DNA reads as TGTGCCAGCACCCCGTCCCCCTACGAGCAGTACTTC. Translated, it gives CASTPSPYEQYF. This rearrangement joins TRBV28 to TRBJ2-7; D is undetermined. Trimming took 7 bases from V and 2 from J, leaving 9 bases between them. This CDR3 spans 12 amino acids. Germline assignment: CDR1 MDHEN and CDR2 SYDVKM.

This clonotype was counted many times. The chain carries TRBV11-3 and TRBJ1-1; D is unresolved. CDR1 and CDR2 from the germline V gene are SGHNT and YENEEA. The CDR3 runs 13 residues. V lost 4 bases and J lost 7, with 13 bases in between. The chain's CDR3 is CASSSGRYNEAFF. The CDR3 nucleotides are TGTGCCAGCAGCTCAGGACGGTATAATGAAGCTTTCTTT.

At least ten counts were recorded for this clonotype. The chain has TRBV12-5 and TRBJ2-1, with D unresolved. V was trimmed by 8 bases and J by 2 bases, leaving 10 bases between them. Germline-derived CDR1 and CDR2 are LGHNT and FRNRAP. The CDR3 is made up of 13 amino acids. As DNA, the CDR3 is TGTGCTAGTCTTTCGGCCGCCTACAATGAGCAGTTCTTC. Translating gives CASLSAAYNEQFF. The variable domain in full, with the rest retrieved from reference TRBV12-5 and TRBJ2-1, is DARVTQTPRHKVTEMGQEVTMRCQPILGHNTVFWYRQTMMQGLELLAYFRNRAPLDDSGMPKDRFSAEMPDATLATLKIQPSEPRDSAVYFCASLSAAYNEQFFGPGTRLTVL.

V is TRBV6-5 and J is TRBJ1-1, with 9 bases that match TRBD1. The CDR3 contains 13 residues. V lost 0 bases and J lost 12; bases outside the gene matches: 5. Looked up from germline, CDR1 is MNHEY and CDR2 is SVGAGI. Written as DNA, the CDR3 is TGTGCCAGCAGTTACTCGGACAGGGGCAGCTCTTTCTTT. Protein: CASSYSDRGSSFF.

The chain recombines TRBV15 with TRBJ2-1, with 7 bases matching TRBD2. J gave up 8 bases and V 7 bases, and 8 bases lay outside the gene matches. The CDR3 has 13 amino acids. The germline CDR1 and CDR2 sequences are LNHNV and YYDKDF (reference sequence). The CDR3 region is CATTRDYRDEQFF. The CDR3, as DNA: TGTGCCACCACCAGGGACTATAGGGATGAGCAGTTCTTC.

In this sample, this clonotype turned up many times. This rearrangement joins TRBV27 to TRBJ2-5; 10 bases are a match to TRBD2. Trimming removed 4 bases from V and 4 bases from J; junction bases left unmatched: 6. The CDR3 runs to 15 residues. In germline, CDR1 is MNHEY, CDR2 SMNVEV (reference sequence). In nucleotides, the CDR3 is TGTGCCAGCAGTTCCCTAGCGGGAGTGAGAGAGACCCAGTACTTC. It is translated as CASSSLAGVRETQYF.

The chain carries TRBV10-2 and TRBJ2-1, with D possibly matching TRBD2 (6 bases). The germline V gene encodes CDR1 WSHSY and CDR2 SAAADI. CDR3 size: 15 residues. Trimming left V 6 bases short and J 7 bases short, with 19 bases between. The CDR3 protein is CASSGSWEARNEQFF. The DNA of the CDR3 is TGCGCCAGCAGCGGTTCTTGGGAGGCTAGGAATGAGCAGTTCTTC.

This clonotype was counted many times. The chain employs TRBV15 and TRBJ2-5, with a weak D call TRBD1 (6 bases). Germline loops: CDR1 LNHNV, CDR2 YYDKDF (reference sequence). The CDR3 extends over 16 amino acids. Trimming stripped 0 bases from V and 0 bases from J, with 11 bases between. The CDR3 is CATSRDQNRDQETQYF. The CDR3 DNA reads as TGTGCCACCAGCAGAGATCAAAACAGGGACCAAGAGACCCAGTACTTC.

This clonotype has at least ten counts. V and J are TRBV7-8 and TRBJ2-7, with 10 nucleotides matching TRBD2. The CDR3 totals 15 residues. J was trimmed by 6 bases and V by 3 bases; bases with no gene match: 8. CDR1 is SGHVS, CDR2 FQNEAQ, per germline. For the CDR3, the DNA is TGTGCCAGCAGCTTTTCTACTAGCGGGAATGGCGAGCAGTACTTC. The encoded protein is CASSFSTSGNGEQYF.

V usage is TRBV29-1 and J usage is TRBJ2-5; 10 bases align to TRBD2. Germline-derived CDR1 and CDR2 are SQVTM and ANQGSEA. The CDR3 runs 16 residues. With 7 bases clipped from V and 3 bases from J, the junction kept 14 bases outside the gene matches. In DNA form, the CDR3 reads TGCAGCGCCCGGGATCCCGCTAGCGGGAGAGAAGAGACCCAGTACTTC. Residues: CSARDPASGREETQYF.

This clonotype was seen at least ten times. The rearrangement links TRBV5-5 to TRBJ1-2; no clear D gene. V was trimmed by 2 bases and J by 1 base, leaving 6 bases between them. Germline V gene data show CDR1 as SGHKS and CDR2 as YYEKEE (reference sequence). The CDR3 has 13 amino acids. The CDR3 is CASSLVSNYGYTF. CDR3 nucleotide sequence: TGTGCCAGCAGCTTAGTCAGTAACTATGGCTACACCTTC.

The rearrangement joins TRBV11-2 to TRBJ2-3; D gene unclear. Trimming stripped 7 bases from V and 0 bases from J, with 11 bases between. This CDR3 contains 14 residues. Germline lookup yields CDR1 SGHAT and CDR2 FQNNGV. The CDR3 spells CASTRRSSTDTQYF. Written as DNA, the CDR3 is TGTGCCAGCACCCGGCGGTCTAGCACAGATACGCAGTATTTT.

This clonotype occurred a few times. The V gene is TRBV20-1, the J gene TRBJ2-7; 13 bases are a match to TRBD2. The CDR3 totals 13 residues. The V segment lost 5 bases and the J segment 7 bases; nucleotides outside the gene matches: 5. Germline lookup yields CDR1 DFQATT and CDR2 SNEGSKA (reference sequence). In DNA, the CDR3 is TGCAGTGCTCAACGGACTAGCGGGAGTGAGCAGTACTTC. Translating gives CSAQRTSGSEQYF.

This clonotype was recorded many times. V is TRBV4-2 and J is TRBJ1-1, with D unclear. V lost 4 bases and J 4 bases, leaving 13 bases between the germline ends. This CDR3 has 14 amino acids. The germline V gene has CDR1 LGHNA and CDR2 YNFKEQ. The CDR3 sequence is CASSLGRRSTEAFF. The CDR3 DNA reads TGTGCCAGCAGCCTAGGGAGAAGGAGCACTGAAGCTTTCTTT.

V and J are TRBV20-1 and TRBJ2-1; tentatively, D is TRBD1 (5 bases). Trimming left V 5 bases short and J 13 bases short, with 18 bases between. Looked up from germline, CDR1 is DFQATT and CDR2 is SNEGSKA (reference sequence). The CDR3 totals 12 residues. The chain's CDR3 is CSASRRGPRQFF. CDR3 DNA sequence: TGCAGTGCTTCCCGAAGGGGCCCCAGACAGTTCTTC.

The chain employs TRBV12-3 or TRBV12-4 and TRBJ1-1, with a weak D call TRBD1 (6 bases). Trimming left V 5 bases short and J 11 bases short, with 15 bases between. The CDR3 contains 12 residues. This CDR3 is CASSPPGGRAFF. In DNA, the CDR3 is TGTGCCAGCAGTCCCCCGGGGGGGCGGGCTTTCTTT.

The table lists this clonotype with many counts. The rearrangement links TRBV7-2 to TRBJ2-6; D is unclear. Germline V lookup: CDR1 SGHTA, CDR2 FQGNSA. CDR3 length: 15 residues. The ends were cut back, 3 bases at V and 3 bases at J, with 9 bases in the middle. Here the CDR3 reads CASSFAGSGANVLTF. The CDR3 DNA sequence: TGTGCCAGCAGCTTCGCAGGAAGTGGGGCCAACGTCCTGACTTTC.

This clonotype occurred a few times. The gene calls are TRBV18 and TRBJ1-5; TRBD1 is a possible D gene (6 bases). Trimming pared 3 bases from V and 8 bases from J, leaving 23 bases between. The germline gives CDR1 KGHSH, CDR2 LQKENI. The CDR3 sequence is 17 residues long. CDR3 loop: CASSPKRAGPQGKPQHF. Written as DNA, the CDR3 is TGTGCCAGCTCACCGAAAAGAGCCGGGCCGCAGGGGAAGCCCCAGCATTTT. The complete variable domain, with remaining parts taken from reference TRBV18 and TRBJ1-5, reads NAGVMQNPRHLVRRRGQEARLRCSPMKGHSHVYWYRQLPEEGLKFMVYLQKENIIDESGMPKERFSAEFPKEGPSILRIQQVVRGDSAAYFCASSPKRAGPQGKPQHFGDGTRLSIL.

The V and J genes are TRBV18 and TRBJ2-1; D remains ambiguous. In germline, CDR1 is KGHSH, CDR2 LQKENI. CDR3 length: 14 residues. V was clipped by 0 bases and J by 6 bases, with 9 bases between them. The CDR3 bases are TGTGCCAGCTCACCACCTACCAAGGTCAATGAGCAGTTCTTC. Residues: CASSPPTKVNEQFF.

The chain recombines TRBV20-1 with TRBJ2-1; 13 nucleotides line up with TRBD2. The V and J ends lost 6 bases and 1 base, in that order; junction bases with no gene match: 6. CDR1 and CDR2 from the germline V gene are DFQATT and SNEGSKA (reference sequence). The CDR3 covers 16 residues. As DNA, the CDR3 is TGCAGTGCCCCACTAGCGGGAGGGCTTTCCTACAATGAGCAGTTCTTC. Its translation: CSAPLAGGLSYNEQFF.

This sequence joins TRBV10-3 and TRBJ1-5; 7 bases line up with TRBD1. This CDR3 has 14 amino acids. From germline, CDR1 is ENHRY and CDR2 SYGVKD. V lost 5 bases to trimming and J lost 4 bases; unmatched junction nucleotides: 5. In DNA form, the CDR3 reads TGTGCCATCAGTTACAGGGGTGATAATCAGCCCCAGCATTTT. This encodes CAISYRGDNQPQHF.

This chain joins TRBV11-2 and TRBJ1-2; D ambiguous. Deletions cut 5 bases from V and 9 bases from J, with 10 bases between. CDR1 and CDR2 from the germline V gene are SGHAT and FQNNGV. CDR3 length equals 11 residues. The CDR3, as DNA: TGTGCCAGCAGCGCCCACAATAGCTACACCTTC. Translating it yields CASSAHNSYTF.

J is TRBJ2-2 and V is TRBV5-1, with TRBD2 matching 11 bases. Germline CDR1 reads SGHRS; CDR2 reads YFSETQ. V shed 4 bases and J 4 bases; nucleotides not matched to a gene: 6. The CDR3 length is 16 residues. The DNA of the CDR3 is TGCGCCAGCAGCGGTAGCGGGAGGGCCGCCACCGGGGAGCTGTTTTTT. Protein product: CASSGSGRAATGELFF.

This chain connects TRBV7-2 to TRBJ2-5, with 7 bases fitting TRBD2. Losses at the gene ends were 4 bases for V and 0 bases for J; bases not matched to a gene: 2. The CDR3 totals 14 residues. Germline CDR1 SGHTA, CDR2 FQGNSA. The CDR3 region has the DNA TGTGCCAGCAGCTCTACTAGCGACCAAGAGACCCAGTACTTC. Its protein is CASSSTSDQETQYF.